The 16 T cell receptor beta chains reported below all come from one sample, sequenced in a study of cytomegalovirus exposure and HLA in healthy donors. Vbeta (60) and Jbeta (13) primers were used in the PCR. TCRdb keeps only in-frame clones here, not all; method: immunoSEQ multiplex PCR. The sample comprises 150,000 to 170,000 clones, 75% of which are singletons, and over 1.1% rests with the top ten. Sequencing was performed on PBMCs. These receptors were collected from a man younger than 35 in good health and CMV-seronegative.

The chain uses TRBV6-1 and TRBJ2-7; 8 nucleotides line up with TRBD2. Germline V gene data show CDR1 as MNHNS and CDR2 as SASEGT. The J segment lost 2 bases and the V segment lost 3 bases, leaving 3 bases of the junction unmatched. The CDR3 spans 14 residues. CDR3 sequence reads: CASSEAGGTYEQYF. The CDR3 coding sequence is TGTGCCAGCAGTGAGGCGGGAGGTACCTACGAGCAGTACTTC.

The chain employs TRBV7-2 and TRBJ2-3; TRBD2 matches at 11 bases. The CDR3 runs to 16 residues. Germline lookup yields CDR1 SGHTA and CDR2 FQGNSA. The junction had 11 bases not matched to a gene; V was cut back by 7 bases and J by 5 bases. CDR3 protein: CASKAIAGGPEDTQYF. DNA of the CDR3: TGTGCCAGCAAAGCCATAGCGGGAGGGCCGGAAGATACGCAGTATTTT.

The CDR3 loop is CASSLSGQSNTEAFF. In DNA, the CDR3 is TGCGCCAGCAGCCTCTCGGGACAGTCGAACACTGAAGCTTTCTTT. This chain joins TRBV4-1 and TRBJ1-1, with 7 bases that match TRBD1. Germline lookup yields CDR1 MGHRA and CDR2 YSYEKL. V lost 4 bases, J lost 1 base, and 6 bases stayed unmatched. The length of the CDR3 is 15 residues.

In its sample, this clone was seen a few times. The rearrangement links TRBV5-4 to TRBJ2-5; TRBD2 matches at 8 bases. The V and J ends lost 0 bases and 4 bases, in that order; junction bases with no gene match: 8. CDR1 and CDR2 from the germline V gene are SGHNT and YYREEE (reference sequence). This CDR3 region has 16 residues. CDR3 protein: CASSLEGTRLPETQYF. In nucleotides, the CDR3 is TGTGCCAGCAGCTTGGAAGGGACTAGGCTCCCAGAGACCCAGTACTTC.

This clone was seen a handful of times. The chain combines TRBV2 with TRBJ2-5; D is undetermined. The V end was cut by 4 bases, the J end by 5 bases, with 5 bases between. The CDR3 loop spans 11 amino acids. Germline V gives CDR1 SNHLY, CDR2 FYNNEI. Written as DNA, the CDR3 is TGTGCCAGCAGTGTATATGAGACCCAGTACTTC. It translates to CASSVYETQYF.

This clone was picked up one time. The CDR3 protein is CASSPGTGPDTQYF. The CDR3 DNA follows: TGCGCCAGCAGCCCCGGGACAGGGCCAGATACGCAGTATTTT. The chain employs TRBV10-1 and TRBJ2-3; 9 nucleotides line up with TRBD1. The CDR3 loop spans 14 amino acids. J gave up 4 bases and V 6 bases, and 5 bases lay outside the gene matches. In germline, CDR1 is WNHNN, CDR2 SYGVQD (reference sequence).

The genes are TRBV27 and TRBJ1-2, with TRBD1 identical over 11 bases. The CDR3 totals 17 residues. The germline V gene has CDR1 MNHEY and CDR2 SMNVEV (reference sequence). The J segment lost 2 bases and the V segment lost 0 bases, leaving 5 bases of the junction unmatched. The CDR3 DNA follows: TGTGCCAGCAGTTTATCGAGGGACAGGGGGGAAAACTATGGCTACACCTTC. It codes for CASSLSRDRGENYGYTF.

This clone turned up a few times. V usage is TRBV7-2 and J usage is TRBJ2-2; 7 bases fit TRBD2. The CDR3 runs to 14 residues. Trimming took 1 base from V and 4 from J; bases not matched to a gene: 0. From germline, CDR1 is SGHTA and CDR2 FQGNSA. The CDR3, as DNA: TGTGCCAGCAGCTTAGGGGGGGGCACCGGGGAGCTGTTTTTT. Amino acids: CASSLGGGTGELFF.

This rearrangement joins TRBV10-3 to TRBJ1-1, with D maybe TRBD1 (5 bases). Trimming left V 7 bases short and J 2 bases short, with 11 bases between. Germline CDR1 is ENHRY and CDR2 is SYGVKD. This CDR3 is built from 13 residues. The CDR3 DNA follows: TGTGCCATCAATGGGGCGACCAACACTGAAGCTTTCTTT. Protein product: CAINGATNTEAFF.

In this sample, this clone turned up a few times. The gene calls are TRBV5-1 and TRBJ1-1; 8 nucleotides line up with TRBD1. V lost 0 bases and J lost 1; bases outside the gene matches: 2. The CDR3 contains 15 residues. Per the germline V gene, CDR1 is SGHRS and CDR2 is YFSETQ. The CDR3: CASSLGGTGNTEAFF. The CDR3 nucleotides read TGCGCCAGCAGCTTGGGTGGGACAGGGAACACTGAAGCTTTCTTT.

This clone showed up just a few times. V gene TRBV5-1 combines with J gene TRBJ1-5; TRBD1 is a possible D gene (5 bases). V was pared by 4 bases and J by 1 base, with 12 bases between. The CDR3 is 15 amino acids. Germline CDR1 is SGHRS and CDR2 is YFSETQ. Written as DNA, the CDR3 is TGCGCCAGCAGCCAAGGGGCGGGGAGCAATCAGCCCCAGCATTTT. This sequence encodes CASSQGAGSNQPQHF. Complete variable domain (other parts from reference TRBV5-1 and TRBJ1-5): KAGVTQTPRYLIKTRGQQVTLSCSPISGHRSVSWYQQTPGQGLQFLFEYFSETQRNKGNFPGRFSGRQFSNSRSEMNVSTLELGDSALYLCASSQGAGSNQPQHFGDGTRLSIL.

The chain couples TRBV7-9 to TRBJ2-7; 8 positions agree with TRBD1. Germline CDR1 and CDR2: SEHNR and FQNEAQ (reference sequence). This CDR3 spans 14 amino acids. V dropped 3 bases and J dropped 5; count of bases not matched to a gene: 6. CDR3 in DNA: TGTGCCAGCAGCTTGGACAGGGCCCCCCACGAGCAGTACTTC. Translating it yields CASSLDRAPHEQYF.

V and J are TRBV27 and TRBJ2-5, with D possibly TRBD1 on 6 matching bases. The V end was cut by 6 bases, the J end by 2 bases, with 13 bases between. The length of the CDR3 is 14 residues. CDR1 and CDR2 from the germline V gene are MNHEY and SMNVEV (reference sequence). CDR3 in DNA: TGTGCCAGCAGAACTCGGGACAAGCAAGAGACCCAGTACTTC. Its translation is CASRTRDKQETQYF.

The chain joins TRBV4-2 to TRBJ2-7, with TRBD2 matching over 7 bases. The CDR3 runs to 16 residues. The V gene's germline CDR1 is LGHNA and CDR2 YNFKEQ. V was clipped by 4 bases and J by 0 bases; unmatched bases: 9. CDR3 DNA sequence: TGTGCCAGCAGCCTCCTCCTGAAGCGGGACTCCTACGAGCAGTACTTC. Its translation: CASSLLLKRDSYEQYF.

There are a few counts of this clone. The chain couples TRBV25-1 to TRBJ2-2, with 8 bases fitting TRBD1. There are 18 residues in the CDR3. CDR1 MGHDK and CDR2 SYGVNS come from the germline V gene. V was pared by 1 base and J by 1 base, with 8 bases of the junction left unmatched. Here the CDR3 reads CASSEFQGQAQNTGELFF. The DNA of the CDR3 is TGTGCCAGCAGTGAATTTCAGGGACAGGCCCAGAACACCGGGGAGCTGTTTTTT. Filled out from reference TRBV25-1 and TRBJ2-2, the complete variable domain reads EADIYQTPRYLVIGTGKKITLECSQTMGHDKMYWYQQDPGMELHLIHYSYGVNSTEKGDLSSESTVSRIRTEHFPLTLESARPSHTSQYLCASSEFQGQAQNTGELFFGEGSRLTVL.

This clone has more than one count but fewer than ten. The J gene is TRBJ2-2, the V gene TRBV9; TRBD2 matches at 8 bases. V was pared by 3 bases and J by 5 bases, with 15 bases of the junction left unmatched. The CDR3 is 18 amino acids. CDR1 and CDR2 from the germline V gene are SGDLS and YYNGEE. CDR3 protein: CASSDSLSASGSTGELFF. CDR3 sequence (DNA): TGTGCCAGCAGCGACTCCCTCTCGGCTAGCGGGTCTACCGGGGAGCTGTTTTTT.